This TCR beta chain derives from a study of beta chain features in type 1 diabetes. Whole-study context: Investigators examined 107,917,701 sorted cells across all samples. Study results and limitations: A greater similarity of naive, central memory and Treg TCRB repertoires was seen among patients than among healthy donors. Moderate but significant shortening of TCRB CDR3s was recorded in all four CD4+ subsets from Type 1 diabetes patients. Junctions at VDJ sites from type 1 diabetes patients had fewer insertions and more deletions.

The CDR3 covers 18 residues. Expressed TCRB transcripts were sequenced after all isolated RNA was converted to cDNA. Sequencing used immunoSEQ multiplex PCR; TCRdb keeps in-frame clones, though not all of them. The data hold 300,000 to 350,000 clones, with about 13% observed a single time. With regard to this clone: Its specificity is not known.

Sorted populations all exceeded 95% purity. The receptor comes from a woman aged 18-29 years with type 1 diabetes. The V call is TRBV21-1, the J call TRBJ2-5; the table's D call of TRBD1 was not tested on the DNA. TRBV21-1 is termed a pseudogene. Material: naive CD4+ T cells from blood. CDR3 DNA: TGTGCCAGCAGCAAAACGGAGCTGGACAGGGGGCATAAAGAGACCCAGTACTTC. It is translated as CASSKTELDRGHKETQYF.